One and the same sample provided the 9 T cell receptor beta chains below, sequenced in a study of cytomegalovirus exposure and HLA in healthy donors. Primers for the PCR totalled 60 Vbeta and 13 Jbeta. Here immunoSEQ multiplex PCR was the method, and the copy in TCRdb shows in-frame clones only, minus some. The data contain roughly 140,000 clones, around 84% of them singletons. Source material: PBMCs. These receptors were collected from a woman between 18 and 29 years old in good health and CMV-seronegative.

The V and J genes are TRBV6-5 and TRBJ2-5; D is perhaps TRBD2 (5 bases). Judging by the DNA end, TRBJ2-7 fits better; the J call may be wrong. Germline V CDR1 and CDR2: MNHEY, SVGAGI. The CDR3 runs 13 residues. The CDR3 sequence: CASGRTGSYEQYF. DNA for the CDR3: TGTGCCAGCGGCCGGACGGGGAGCTACGAGCAGTACTTC.

The CDR3, as DNA: TGTGCCAGCAGTTACATGACCGGGAGTGAAGAGACCCAGTACTTC. This encodes CASSYMTGSEETQYF. This rearrangement joins TRBV6-5 to TRBJ2-5; tentatively, D is TRBD2 (6 bases). Germline values: CDR1 MNHEY, CDR2 SVGAGI. The V end lost 2 bases, the J end lost 3 bases, and 13 bases lay between the germline ends. This CDR3 comprises 15 residues.

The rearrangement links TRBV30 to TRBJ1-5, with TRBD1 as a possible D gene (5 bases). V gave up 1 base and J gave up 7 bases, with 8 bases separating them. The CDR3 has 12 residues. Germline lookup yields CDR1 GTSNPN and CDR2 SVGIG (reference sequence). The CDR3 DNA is TGTGCCTGGAGTGGGCAGGGCCAGCCCCAGCATTTT. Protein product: CAWSGQGQPQHF.

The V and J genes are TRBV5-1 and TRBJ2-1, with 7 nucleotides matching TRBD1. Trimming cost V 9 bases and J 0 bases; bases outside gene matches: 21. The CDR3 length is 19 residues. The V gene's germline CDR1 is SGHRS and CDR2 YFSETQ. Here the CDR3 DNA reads TGCGCCACCGCCGCTCCGGCCGGGACAGCTTACCTCTCCTACAATGAGCAGTTCTTC. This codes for CATAAPAGTAYLSYNEQFF.

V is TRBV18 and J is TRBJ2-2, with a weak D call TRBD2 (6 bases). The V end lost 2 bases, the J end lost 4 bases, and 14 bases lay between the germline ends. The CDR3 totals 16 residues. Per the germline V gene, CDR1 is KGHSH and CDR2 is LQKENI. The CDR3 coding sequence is TGTGCCAGCTCACCAATGGCGGGAATCGGCACCGGGGAGCTGTTTTTT. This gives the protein CASSPMAGIGTGELFF.

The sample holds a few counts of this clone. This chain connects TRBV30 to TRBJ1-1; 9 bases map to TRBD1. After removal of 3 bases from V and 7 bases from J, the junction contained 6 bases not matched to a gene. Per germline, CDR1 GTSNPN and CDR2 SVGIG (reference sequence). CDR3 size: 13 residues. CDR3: CAWRGQGLGEAFF. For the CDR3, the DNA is TGTGCCTGGAGGGGACAGGGTTTGGGTGAAGCTTTCTTT. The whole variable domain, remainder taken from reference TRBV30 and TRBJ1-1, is SQTIHQWPATLVQPVGSPLSLECTVEGTSNPNLYWYRQAAGRGLQLLFYSVGIGQISSEVPQNLSASRPQDRQFILSSKKLLLSDSGFYLCAWRGQGLGEAFFGQGTRLTVV.

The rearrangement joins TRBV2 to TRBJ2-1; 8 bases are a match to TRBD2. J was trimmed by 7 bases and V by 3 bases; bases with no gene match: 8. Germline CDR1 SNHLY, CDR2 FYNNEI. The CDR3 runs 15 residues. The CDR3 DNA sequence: TGTGCCAGCAGTGATGGCGGGAGGAGCCTGAATGAGCAGTTCTTC. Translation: CASSDGGRSLNEQFF.

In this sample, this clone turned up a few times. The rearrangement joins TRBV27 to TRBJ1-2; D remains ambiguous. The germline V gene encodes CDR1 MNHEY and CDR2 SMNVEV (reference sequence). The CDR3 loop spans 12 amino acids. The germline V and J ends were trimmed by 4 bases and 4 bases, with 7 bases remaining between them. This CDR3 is CASSSLSYGYTF. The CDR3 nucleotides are TGTGCCAGCAGTTCTCTTAGCTATGGCTACACCTTC.

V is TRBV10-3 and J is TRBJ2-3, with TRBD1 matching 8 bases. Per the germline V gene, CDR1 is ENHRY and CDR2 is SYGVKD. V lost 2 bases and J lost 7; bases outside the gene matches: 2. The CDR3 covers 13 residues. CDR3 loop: CAISEGDRYTQYF. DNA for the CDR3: TGTGCCATCAGTGAGGGGGACAGGTATACGCAGTATTTT.